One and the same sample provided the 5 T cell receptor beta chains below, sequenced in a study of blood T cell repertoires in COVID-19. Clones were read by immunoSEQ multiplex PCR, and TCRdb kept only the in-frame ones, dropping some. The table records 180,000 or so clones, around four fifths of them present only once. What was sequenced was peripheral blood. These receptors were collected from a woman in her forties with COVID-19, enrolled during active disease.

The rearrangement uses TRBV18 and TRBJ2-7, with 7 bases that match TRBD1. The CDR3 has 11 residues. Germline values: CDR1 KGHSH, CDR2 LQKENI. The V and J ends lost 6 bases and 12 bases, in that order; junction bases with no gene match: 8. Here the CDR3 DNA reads TGTGCCAGCTCGCCCGAGGACAGGCTGTACTTC. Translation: CASSPEDRLYF.

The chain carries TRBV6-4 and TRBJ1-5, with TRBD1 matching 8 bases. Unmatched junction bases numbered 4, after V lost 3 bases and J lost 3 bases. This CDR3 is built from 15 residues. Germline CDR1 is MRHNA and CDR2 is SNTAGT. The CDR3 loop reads CASSEQGGNNQPQHF. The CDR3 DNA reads TGTGCCAGCAGTGAACAGGGGGGGAACAATCAGCCCCAGCATTTT.

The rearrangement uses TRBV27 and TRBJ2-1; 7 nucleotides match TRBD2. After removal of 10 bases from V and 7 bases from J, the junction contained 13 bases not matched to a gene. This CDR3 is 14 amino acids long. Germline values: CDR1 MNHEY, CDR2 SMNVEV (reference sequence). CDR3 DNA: TGTGCCACCAACTCCCGGGACTACCTAAATGAGCAGTTCTTC. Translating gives CATNSRDYLNEQFF.

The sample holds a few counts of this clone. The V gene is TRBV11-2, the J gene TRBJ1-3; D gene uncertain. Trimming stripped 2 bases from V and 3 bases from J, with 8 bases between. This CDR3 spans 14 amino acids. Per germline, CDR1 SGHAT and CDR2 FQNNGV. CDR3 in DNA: TGTGCCAGCAGCTTAACGGGGATTGGAAACACCATATATTTT. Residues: CASSLTGIGNTIYF.

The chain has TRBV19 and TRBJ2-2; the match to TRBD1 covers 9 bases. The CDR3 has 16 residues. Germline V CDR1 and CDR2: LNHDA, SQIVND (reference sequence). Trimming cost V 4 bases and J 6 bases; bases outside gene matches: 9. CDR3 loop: CASSTRGQGRSGELFF. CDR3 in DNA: TGTGCCAGTAGTACTAGGGGACAGGGACGGTCCGGGGAGCTGTTTTTT.